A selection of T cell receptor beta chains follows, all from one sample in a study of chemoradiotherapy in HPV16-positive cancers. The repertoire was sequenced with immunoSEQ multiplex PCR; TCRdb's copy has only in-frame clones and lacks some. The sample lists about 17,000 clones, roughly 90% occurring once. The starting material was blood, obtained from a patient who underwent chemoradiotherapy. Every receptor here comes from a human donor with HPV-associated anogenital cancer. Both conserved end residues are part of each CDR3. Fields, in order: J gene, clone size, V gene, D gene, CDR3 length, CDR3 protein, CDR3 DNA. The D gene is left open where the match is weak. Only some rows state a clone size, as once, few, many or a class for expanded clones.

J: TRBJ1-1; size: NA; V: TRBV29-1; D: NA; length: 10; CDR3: CSVGNTEAFF; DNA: TGCAGCGTGGGAAACACTGAAGCTTTCTTT
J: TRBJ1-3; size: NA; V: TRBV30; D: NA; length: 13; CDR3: CAWSPDSGNTIYF; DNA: TGTGCCTGGAGTCCCGACTCTGGAAACACCATATATTTT
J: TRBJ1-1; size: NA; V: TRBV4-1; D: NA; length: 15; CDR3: CASSQEIRGSAEAFF; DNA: TGCGCCAGCAGCCAAGAAATACGGGGGAGCGCTGAAGCTTTCTTT
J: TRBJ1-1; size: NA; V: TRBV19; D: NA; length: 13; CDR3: CASSYTGNTEAFF; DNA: TGTGCCAGTAGTTACACCGGGAACACTGAAGCTTTCTTT
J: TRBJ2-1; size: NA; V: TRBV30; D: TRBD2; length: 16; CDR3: CAWSVGLAGAYNEQFF; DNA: TGTGCCTGGAGTGTAGGGCTAGCGGGGGCCTACAATGAGCAGTTCTTC
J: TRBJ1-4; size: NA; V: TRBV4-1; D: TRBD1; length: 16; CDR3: CASSQEDRGRNEKLFF; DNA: TGCGCCAGCAGCCAAGAAGACAGGGGCCGAAATGAAAAACTGTTTTTT
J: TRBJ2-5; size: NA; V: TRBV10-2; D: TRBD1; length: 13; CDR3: CASRTGGEETQYF; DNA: TGCGCCAGCAGGACAGGGGGGGAAGAGACCCAGTACTTC
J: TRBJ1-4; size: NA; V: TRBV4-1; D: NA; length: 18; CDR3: CASSQLYREVIGAGKLFF; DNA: TGCGCCAGCAGCCAACTCTACAGGGAAGTTATAGGGGCCGGAAAACTGTTTTTT
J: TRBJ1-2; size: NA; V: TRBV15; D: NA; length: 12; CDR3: CATSGGLYGYTF; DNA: TGTGCCACCAGCGGGGGACTATATGGCTACACCTTC
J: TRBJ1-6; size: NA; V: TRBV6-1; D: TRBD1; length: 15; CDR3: CASRRRTGEESPLHF; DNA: TGTGCCAGTCGGAGACGGACAGGGGAAGAGTCACCCCTCCACTTT
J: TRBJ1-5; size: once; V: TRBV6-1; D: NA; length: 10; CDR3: CASSEGPQHF; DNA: TGTGCCAGCAGTGAAGGGCCCCAGCATTTT
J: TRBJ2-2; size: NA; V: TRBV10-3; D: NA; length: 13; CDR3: CATRGPGAGELFF; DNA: TGTGCCACACGAGGCCCAGGGGCCGGGGAGCTGTTTTTT
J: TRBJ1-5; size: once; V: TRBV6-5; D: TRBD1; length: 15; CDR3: CASSYQGDSNQPQHF; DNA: TGTGCCAGCAGTTACCAGGGGGATAGCAATCAGCCCCAGCATTTT
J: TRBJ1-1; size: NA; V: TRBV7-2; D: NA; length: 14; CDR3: CASSLGTLYTEAFF; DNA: TGTGCCAGCAGCTTAGGCACCCTCTACACTGAAGCTTTCTTT
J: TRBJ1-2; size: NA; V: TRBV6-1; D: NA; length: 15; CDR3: CASSKATVLSYGYTF; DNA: TGTGCCAGCAGTAAAGCGACCGTGCTCAGCTATGGCTACACCTTC
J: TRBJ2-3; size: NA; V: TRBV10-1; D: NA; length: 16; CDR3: CASSESGTGFIDTQYF; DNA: TGCGCCAGCAGTGAGTCGGGAACAGGGTTCATAGATACGCAGTATTTT
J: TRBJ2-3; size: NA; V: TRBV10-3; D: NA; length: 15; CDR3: CAISEAHTSTDTQYF; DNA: TGTGCCATCAGTGAGGCCCACACTAGCACAGATACGCAGTATTTT
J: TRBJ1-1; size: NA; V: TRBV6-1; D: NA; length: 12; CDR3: CASTGREPEAFF; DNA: TGTGCCAGCACCGGCCGGGAGCCTGAAGCTTTCTTT
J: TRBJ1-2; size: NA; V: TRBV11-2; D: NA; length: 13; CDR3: CASSFTLNYGYTF; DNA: TGTGCCAGCAGCTTCACCCTTAACTATGGCTACACCTTC
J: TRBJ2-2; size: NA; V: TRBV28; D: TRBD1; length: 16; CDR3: CASSLRATGKGGELFF; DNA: TGTGCCAGCAGTTTAAGGGCGACAGGGAAGGGCGGGGAGCTGTTTTTT
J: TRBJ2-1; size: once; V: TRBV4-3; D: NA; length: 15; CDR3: CASSQTRASYNEQFF; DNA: TGCGCCAGCAGCCAAACCAGGGCATCCTACAATGAGCAGTTCTTC
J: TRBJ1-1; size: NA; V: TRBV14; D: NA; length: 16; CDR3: CASSSPGDGQNTEAFF; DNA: TGTGCCAGCAGCTCGCCGGGGGACGGACAGAACACTGAAGCTTTCTTT
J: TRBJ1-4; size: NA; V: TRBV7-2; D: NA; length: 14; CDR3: CASSLEIRGEKLFF; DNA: TGTGCCAGCAGCTTAGAAATTCGAGGGGAAAAACTGTTTTTT
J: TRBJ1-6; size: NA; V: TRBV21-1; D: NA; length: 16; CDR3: CASSKGQGTYNSPLHF; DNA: TGTGCCAGCAGCAAAGGACAGGGCACCTATAATTCACCCCTCCACTTT
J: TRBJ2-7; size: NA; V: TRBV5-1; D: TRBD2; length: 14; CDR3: CASSLSGLSYEQYF; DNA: TGCGCCAGCAGCCTTAGCGGGCTCTCCTACGAGCAGTACTTC
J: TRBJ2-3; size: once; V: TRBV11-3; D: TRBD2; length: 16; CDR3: CASSLGASGGQDTQYF; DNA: TGTGCCAGCAGCTTAGGGGCTAGCGGGGGACAAGATACGCAGTATTTT
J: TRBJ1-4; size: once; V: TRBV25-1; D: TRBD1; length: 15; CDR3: CASSGSRGQEEKLFF; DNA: TGTGCCAGCAGTGGATCCAGGGGGCAGGAAGAAAAACTGTTTTTT
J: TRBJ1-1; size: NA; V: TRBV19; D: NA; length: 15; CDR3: CASSIDPGENTEAFF; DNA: TGTGCCAGTAGTATAGATCCAGGGGAGAACACTGAAGCTTTCTTT
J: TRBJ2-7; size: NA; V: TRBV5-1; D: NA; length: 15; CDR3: CASSLTLGSSYEQYF; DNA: TGCGCCAGCAGCTTGACACTTGGTAGCTCCTACGAGCAGTACTTC
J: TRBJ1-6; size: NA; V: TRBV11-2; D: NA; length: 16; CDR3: CASSLDGSSYNSPLHF; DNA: TGTGCCAGCAGCTTAGACGGAAGCTCCTATAATTCACCCCTCCACTTT
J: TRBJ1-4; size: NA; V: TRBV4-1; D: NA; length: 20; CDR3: CASSHPLGAGRSELNEKLFF; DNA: TGCGCCAGCAGCCACCCCCTAGGGGCGGGGCGATCGGAACTCAATGAAAAACTGTTTTTT
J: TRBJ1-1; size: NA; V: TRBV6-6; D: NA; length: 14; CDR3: CASTKTDLYTEAFF; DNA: TGTGCCAGCACCAAGACAGACCTGTACACTGAAGCTTTCTTT
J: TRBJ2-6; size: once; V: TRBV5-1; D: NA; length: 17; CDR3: CASQLAGDHSGANVLTF; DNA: TGCGCCAGCCAGTTGGCAGGGGACCACTCTGGGGCCAACGTCCTGACTTTC
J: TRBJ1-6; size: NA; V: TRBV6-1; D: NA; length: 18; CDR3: CASSDRAPGRTNNSPLHF; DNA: TGTGCCAGCAGTGACCGGGCTCCCGGGCGGACAAATAATTCACCCCTCCACTTT
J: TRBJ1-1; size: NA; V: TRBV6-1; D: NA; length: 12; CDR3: CASSRTGTEAFF; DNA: TGTGCCAGCAGTCGGACGGGGACTGAAGCTTTCTTT
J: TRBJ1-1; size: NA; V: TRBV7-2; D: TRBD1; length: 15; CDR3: CASRATGTANTEAFF; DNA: TGTGCCAGCAGGGCGACCGGGACAGCTAACACTGAAGCTTTCTTT
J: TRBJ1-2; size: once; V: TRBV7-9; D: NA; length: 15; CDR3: CASSSSGQSTYGYTF; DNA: TGTGCCAGCAGTTCAAGCGGACAGTCAACCTATGGCTACACCTTC
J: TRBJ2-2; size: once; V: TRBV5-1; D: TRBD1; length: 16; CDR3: CASSLTGQGGTGELFF; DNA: TGCGCCAGCAGCTTGACTGGACAGGGGGGGACCGGGGAGCTGTTTTTT
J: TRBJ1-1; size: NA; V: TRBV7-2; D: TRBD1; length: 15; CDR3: CASSFLQGAGTEAFF; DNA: TGTGCCAGCAGCTTTTTACAGGGGGCAGGCACTGAAGCTTTCTTT
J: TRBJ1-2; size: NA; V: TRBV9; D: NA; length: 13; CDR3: CASSPQGTYGYTF; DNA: TGTGCCAGCAGCCCACAGGGAACCTATGGCTACACCTTC
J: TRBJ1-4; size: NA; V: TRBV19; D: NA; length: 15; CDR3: CASSSEQVTNEKLFF; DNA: TGTGCCAGTAGTAGCGAACAGGTTACTAATGAAAAACTGTTTTTT